This T cell receptor beta chain emerged from a study of blood T cell repertoires in COVID-19. Germline CDR1 reads MGHRA; CDR2 reads YSYEKL. V lost 0 bases to trimming and J lost 8 bases, with 19 bases between them. The CDR3 consists of 16 residues. Produced via immunoSEQ multiplex PCR; TCRdb's table is partial and in-frame only. The sample consists of about 97,000 clones, just under 90% of them appearing once. Source material: peripheral blood. The TCR originated in a human donor in a cohort sampled during active COVID-19. The chain couples TRBV4-1 to TRBJ1-2, with D maybe TRBD1 (5 bases). Here the CDR3 reads CASSQDRGGGGKGYTF. Written as DNA, the CDR3 is TGCGCCAGCAGCCAAGATAGGGGCGGGGGGGGAAAGGGCTACACCTTC.